The 30 T cell receptor beta chains listed next were all sequenced from one sample in a study of PD-1 blockade in classical Hodgkin lymphoma. Generated by immunoSEQ multiplex PCR, the TCRdb table keeps only in-frame clones and is missing some. The sample has around 21,000 clones, more than 65% seen once. This sample's time point: cycle 4 day 1 (C4D1), after six to seven weeks of nivolumab. Every patient relapsed after autologous stem cell transplantation, and brentuximab vedotin exposure varied. The sequenced sample was peripheral blood mononuclear cells (PBMCs), obtained before the fourth cycle of nivolumab. The source of these receptors is a human donor with classical Hodgkin lymphoma.

The chain couples TRBV27 to TRBJ2-2; D remains ambiguous. CDR1 and CDR2 from the germline V gene are MNHEY and SMNVEV (reference sequence). V dropped 6 bases and J dropped 1 base, with 6 bases sitting between them. The CDR3 is 13 residues long. The CDR3 loop reads CASREENTGELFF. CDR3 coding DNA: TGTGCCAGCAGAGAGGAGAACACCGGGGAGCTGTTTTTT.

J is TRBJ1-1 and V is TRBV5-1, with 8 bases lining up with TRBD1. V lost 6 bases and J lost 1; bases outside the gene matches: 5. Germline CDR1 is SGHRS and CDR2 is YFSETQ. This CDR3 has 14 amino acids. CDR3 residues: CASTPGTGNTEAFF. The CDR3 nucleotides are TGCGCCAGCACACCCGGGACAGGGAACACTGAAGCTTTCTTT. Looking up the rest from reference TRBV5-1 and TRBJ1-1 gives the full variable domain: KAGVTQTPRYLIKTRGQQVTLSCSPISGHRSVSWYQQTPGQGLQFLFEYFSETQRNKGNFPGRFSGRQFSNSRSEMNVSTLELGDSALYLCASTPGTGNTEAFFGQGTRLTVV.

In its sample, this clone was seen once. This chain links TRBV4-1 with TRBJ1-2; a weak D match, TRBD1 (5 bases). Looked up from germline, CDR1 is MGHRA and CDR2 is YSYEKL. There are 13 residues in the CDR3. V lost 1 base, J lost 4 bases, and 7 bases lay in between. The CDR3 here is CASSQGTTYGYTF. Written as DNA, the CDR3 is TGCGCCAGCAGCCAAGGGACAACCTATGGCTACACCTTC.

The J gene is TRBJ2-1, the V gene TRBV25-1, with D possibly TRBD1 on 6 matching bases. Between the trimmed V and J ends, which lost 6 bases and 5 bases, there was a span of 14 bases. Germline V gene data show CDR1 as MGHDK and CDR2 as SYGVNS. This CDR3 comprises 14 residues. The CDR3 protein is CASSTLGGNNEQFF. In DNA form, the CDR3 reads TGTGCCAGCAGCACCTTAGGGGGAAACAATGAGCAGTTCTTC.

The chain couples TRBV6-1 to TRBJ1-3, with 8 bases matching TRBD1. Trimming took 6 bases from V and 3 from J; bases not matched to a gene: 4. The CDR3 is made up of 14 amino acids. Germline V CDR1 and CDR2: MNHNS, SASEGT. The CDR3 region is CASSLDRGGNTIYF. The CDR3 coding sequence is TGTGCCAGCAGCCTCGACAGGGGTGGAAACACCATATATTTT.

This chain connects TRBV6-1 to TRBJ1-6; D possibly corresponds to TRBD1 (5 bases). CDR1 is MNHNS and CDR2 is SASEGT in the germline V gene. The V and J ends lost 3 bases and 7 bases respectively, with 16 bases between them. The CDR3 has 16 residues. CDR3 sequence: CASSEVRGSGNSPLHF. The CDR3 coding sequence is TGTGCCAGCAGTGAGGTGCGGGGCTCAGGGAATTCACCCCTCCACTTT.

The chain is built from TRBV5-4 and TRBJ2-3, with 8 bases that match TRBD2. The CDR3 is 17 amino acids. The J segment lost 2 bases and the V segment lost 4 bases, leaving 12 bases of the junction unmatched. The germline gives CDR1 SGHNT, CDR2 YYREEE (reference sequence). CDR3 sequence (DNA): TGTGCCAGCAGCCCCGGGGGGGGGAGCGGGAACACAGATACGCAGTATTTT. It encodes CASSPGGGSGNTDTQYF.

This chain joins TRBV19 and TRBJ1-5; D uncertain. V was shortened by 4 bases and J by 0 bases, with 13 bases between the two germline ends. CDR3 length equals 16 residues. Germline CDR1 is LNHDA and CDR2 is SQIVND (reference sequence). As DNA, the CDR3 is TGTGCCAGTAGTAATCGACACGCATATAGCAATCAGCCCCAGCATTTT. This gives the protein CASSNRHAYSNQPQHF.

This clone came up a few times. J is TRBJ2-3 and V is TRBV9; D unresolved. Germline CDR1 reads SGDLS; CDR2 reads YYNGEE. V lost 1 base, J lost 0 bases, and 3 bases lay in between. The CDR3 is made up of 13 amino acids. CDR3 region: CASSVLSTDTQYF. DNA of the CDR3: TGTGCCAGCAGCGTATTGAGCACAGATACGCAGTATTTT.

The chain has TRBV6-6 and TRBJ2-1, with D possibly being TRBD1 (5 bases). The CDR3 has 14 amino acids. Per germline, CDR1 MNHNY and CDR2 SVGAGI (reference sequence). The V and J ends lost 2 bases and 9 bases respectively, with 14 bases between them. In DNA, the CDR3 is TGTGCCAGCAGTTACCCACCCAGGGTTCCTGAGCAGTTCTTC. Protein product: CASSYPPRVPEQFF.

The chain is built from TRBV30 and TRBJ1-4; 9 nucleotides line up with TRBD1. The CDR3 spans 14 residues. CDR1 is GTSNPN, CDR2 SVGIG, per germline (reference sequence). The V segment lost 8 bases and the J segment 5 bases; nucleotides outside the gene matches: 9. The CDR3, as DNA: TGTGCCGGGAATTCCGGGACAGGGAATGAAAAACTGTTTTTT. Amino acid sequence: CAGNSGTGNEKLFF.

The CDR3 is CASSSQRGIGNTEAFF. CDR3 DNA: TGTGCCAGCAGTTCCCAACGGGGCATAGGGAACACTGAAGCTTTCTTT. The chain joins TRBV6-5 to TRBJ1-1; weak D call: TRBD1 (5 bases). CDR1 is MNHEY and CDR2 is SVGAGI in the germline V gene. Between the trimmed V and J ends, which lost 4 bases and 1 base, there was a span of 16 bases. The CDR3 covers 16 residues.

CDR3 residues: CASSLGLKQFF. As DNA, the CDR3 is TGTGCCAGCAGTCTAGGACTAAAGCAGTTCTTC. The chain combines TRBV6-5 with TRBJ2-1; D is perhaps TRBD2 (6 bases). V was shortened by 5 bases and J by 11 bases, with 10 bases between the two germline ends. Germline loops: CDR1 MNHEY, CDR2 SVGAGI. The CDR3 extends over 11 amino acids.

This chain joins TRBV18 and TRBJ2-7; 9 nucleotides line up with TRBD2. Germline V gives CDR1 KGHSH, CDR2 LQKENI. CDR3 size: 14 residues. Unmatched junction bases numbered 6, after V lost 2 bases and J lost 7 bases. The CDR3 bases are TGTGCCAGCTCACCAGCGGGGGGGCAGGATGAGCAGTACGTC. Translating it yields CASSPAGGQDEQYV.

The chain carries TRBV23-1 and TRBJ1-4; 11 bases fit TRBD1. TRBV23-1 is identified as an open reading frame with a role that is uncertain. J was trimmed by 5 bases and V by 4 bases; bases with no gene match: 6. The CDR3 extends over 16 amino acids. The CDR3 DNA reads TGCGCCAGCAGTCCACGGGACAGGGGGGGAAATGAAAAACTGTTTTTT. Translated, it gives CASSPRDRGGNEKLFF.

The gene calls are TRBV2 and TRBJ2-3, with TRBD1 identical over 9 bases. CDR1 and CDR2 (germline): SNHLY, FYNNEI. The CDR3 extends over 15 amino acids. Trimming cost V 3 bases and J 5 bases; bases outside gene matches: 6. For the CDR3, the DNA is TGTGCCAGCAGTGATGGGGGGACAGGGAGAGATACGCAGTATTTT. Its protein product is CASSDGGTGRDTQYF.

V and J are TRBV7-9 and TRBJ2-5, with TRBD1 matching 12 bases. The J call may not be correct, given that the DNA end is closer to TRBJ2-7. The CDR3 loop spans 15 amino acids. Germline-derived CDR1 and CDR2 are SEHNR and FQNEAQ (reference sequence). In nucleotides, the CDR3 is TGTGCCAGCAGCTTAGGGGACAGGGGGCGCTACGAGCAGTACTTC. Translated, it gives CASSLGDRGRYEQYF.

The chain has TRBV6-6 and TRBJ1-5, with unresolved D. The CDR3 covers 15 residues. The germline V and J ends were trimmed by 2 bases and 8 bases, with 16 bases remaining between them. The V gene's germline CDR1 is MNHNY and CDR2 SVGAGI (reference sequence). The CDR3 reads CASSYIKGPGEPQHF. CDR3 DNA: TGTGCCAGCAGTTACATTAAAGGACCTGGGGAGCCCCAGCATTTT.

Notes on this clone: This sample includes further DNA sequences coding for the same CDR3. The chain links TRBV19 to TRBJ2-2; D not resolved. This CDR3 spans 12 amino acids. V was shortened by 3 bases and J by 6 bases, with 5 bases between the two germline ends. Germline CDR1 reads LNHDA; CDR2 reads SQIVND (reference sequence). The DNA of the CDR3 is TGTGCCAGTAGTATCCTCTCCGGGGAGCTGTTTTTT. This sequence encodes CASSILSGELFF.

DNA for the CDR3: TGTGCCAGCAGCCATCGGATGCGGGATTATGGCTACACCTTC. Translated: CASSHRMRDYGYTF. The chain couples TRBV7-2 to TRBJ1-2; no clear D. The V gene's germline CDR1 is SGHTA and CDR2 FQGNSA. The V gene lost 5 bases and the J gene lost 5 bases, with 15 bases spanning the gap. The CDR3 runs 14 residues.

This clone was seen a few times. The chain couples TRBV4-3 to TRBJ1-4, with no clear D. This CDR3 is 15 amino acids long. Trimming cost V 0 bases and J 3 bases, with 8 bases left between them. Per the germline V gene, CDR1 is LGHNA and CDR2 is YSLEER. For the CDR3, the DNA is TGCGCCAGCAGCCAAGATCTCACTTCTAATGAAAAACTGTTTTTT. Translating it yields CASSQDLTSNEKLFF.

The V and J genes are TRBV19 and TRBJ2-2, with 8 bases that match TRBD1. CDR1 and CDR2 (germline): LNHDA, SQIVND (reference sequence). This CDR3 is built from 13 residues. V trimming: 4 bases; J trimming: 13 bases; junction bases outside the gene matches: 8. The CDR3 DNA is TGTGCCAGTAGTACCCTAGGACAGGGAGGGCTGTTTTTT. Translated: CASSTLGQGGLFF.

The chain combines TRBV4-3 with TRBJ2-3, with 13 bases matching TRBD2. The CDR3 extends over 16 amino acids. Germline CDR1 and CDR2: LGHNA and YSLEER. V dropped 5 bases and J dropped 4; count of bases not matched to a gene: 6. CDR3 bases: TGCGCCAGCAGCAGAAGACTAGCGGGAGGCGCAGATACGCAGTATTTT. Translated, it gives CASSRRLAGGADTQYF.

This clone was observed a few times. The V gene is TRBV7-9, the J gene TRBJ2-5; 7 nucleotides match TRBD1. Trimming removed 0 bases from V and 4 bases from J; junction bases left unmatched: 5. The germline V gene encodes CDR1 SEHNR and CDR2 FQNEAQ (reference sequence). The CDR3 has 15 residues. CDR3 nucleotide sequence: TGTGCCAGCAGCTTAGCGCTGGGACAGATAGAGACCCAGTACTTC. Its translation: CASSLALGQIETQYF. The full variable domain, its missing parts supplied by reference TRBV7-9 and TRBJ2-5, is DTGVSQNPRHKITKRGQNVTFRCDPISEHNRLYWYRQTLGQGPEFLTYFQNEAQLEKSRLLSDRFSAERPKGSFSTLEIQRTEQGDSAMYLCASSLALGQIETQYFGPGTRLLVL.

This clone was seen only a few times. J is TRBJ2-4 and V is TRBV7-2, with a tentative D call TRBD2 (6 bases). Trimming cost V 5 bases and J 6 bases, with 14 bases left between them. This CDR3 region has 14 residues. Germline CDR1 reads SGHTA; CDR2 reads FQGNSA. CDR3 loop: CASSLVGGGNIQYF. In DNA, the CDR3 is TGTGCCAGCAGCCTCGTCGGGGGAGGAAACATTCAGTACTTC.

The chain uses TRBV30 and TRBJ2-3, with D hard to call. Trimming shortened V by 2 bases and J by 1 base, and 13 bases separated the two germline ends. Germline V gives CDR1 GTSNPN, CDR2 SVGIG (reference sequence). The CDR3 has 15 residues. CDR3 sequence (DNA): TGTGCCTGGAGTCTCCCTCAGCCCCGCACAGATACGCAGTATTTT. Translating it yields CAWSLPQPRTDTQYF.

The J gene is TRBJ1-3, the V gene TRBV5-1; D uncertain. CDR3 size: 15 residues. CDR1 is SGHRS and CDR2 is YFSETQ in the germline V gene. V gave up 0 bases and J gave up 2 bases, with 9 bases separating them. Here the CDR3 DNA reads TGCGCCAGCAGCTTGGCGGCAGCCGCTGGAAACACCATATATTTT. Its protein is CASSLAAAAGNTIYF.

The rearrangement links TRBV6-5 to TRBJ1-1; TRBD1 aligns across 10 bases. This CDR3 comprises 16 residues. Unmatched junction bases numbered 11, after V lost 4 bases and J lost 6 bases. The germline gives CDR1 MNHEY, CDR2 SVGAGI. CDR3 amino acids: CASSFDRDRGRAEAFF. CDR3 nucleotide sequence: TGTGCCAGCAGTTTTGACCGGGACAGGGGTAGGGCTGAAGCTTTCTTT.

This sequence joins TRBV7-9 and TRBJ1-2, with D maybe TRBD1 (6 bases). The CDR3 loop spans 15 amino acids. Trimming removed 5 bases at V and 4 bases at J, with 17 bases between. Germline V lookup: CDR1 SEHNR, CDR2 FQNEAQ (reference sequence). CDR3 nucleotides: TGTGCCAGCAGCCCCGCGGGGGGAGGGGGCTATGGCTACACCTTC. Translating gives CASSPAGGGGYGYTF.

This clone was seen more than once but under ten times. The rearrangement links TRBV7-2 to TRBJ2-7, with TRBD1 matching over 9 bases. V lost 4 bases, J lost 4 bases, and 5 bases stayed unmatched. The length of the CDR3 is 14 residues. Per the germline V gene, CDR1 is SGHTA and CDR2 is FQGNSA. CDR3 protein: CASSSTGGRYEQYF. CDR3 nucleotide sequence: TGTGCCAGCAGCTCTACAGGGGGCAGGTACGAGCAGTACTTC.